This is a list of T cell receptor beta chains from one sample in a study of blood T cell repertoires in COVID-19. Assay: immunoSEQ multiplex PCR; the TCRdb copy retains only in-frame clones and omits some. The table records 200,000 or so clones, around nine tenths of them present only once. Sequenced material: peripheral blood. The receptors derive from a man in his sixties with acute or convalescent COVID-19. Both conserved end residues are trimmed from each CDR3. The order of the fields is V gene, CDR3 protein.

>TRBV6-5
ASSPPAGSNTEAF
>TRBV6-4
ASSERGLAGRAQY
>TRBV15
ATSEQKDGHGYT
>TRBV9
ASSVRDGGLDTQY
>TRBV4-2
ASSQARGGETGELF
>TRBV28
ASSRTGGEAF
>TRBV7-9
ASSFGGSEKLF
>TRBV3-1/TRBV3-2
ASSPGRVNTEAF
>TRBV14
ASSRQESSGNTIY
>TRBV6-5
ASSRLGGNQPQH
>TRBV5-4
ASREGGVTYNSPLH
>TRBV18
ASSPRGTQETQY
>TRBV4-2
ASSPLAGALNTGELF
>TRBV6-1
ASSERNSIGFGTSGGAGYNEQF
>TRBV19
ASSWDKVNTEAF
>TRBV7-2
ASSYRQDPTGELF
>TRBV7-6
ASSRRTSGGSVYQETQY
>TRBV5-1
ASSLGETGGPGEQY
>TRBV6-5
ASSSGRGSPLH
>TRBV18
ASSPTGGASSYNSPLH
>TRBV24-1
ATSDGGGTGYT